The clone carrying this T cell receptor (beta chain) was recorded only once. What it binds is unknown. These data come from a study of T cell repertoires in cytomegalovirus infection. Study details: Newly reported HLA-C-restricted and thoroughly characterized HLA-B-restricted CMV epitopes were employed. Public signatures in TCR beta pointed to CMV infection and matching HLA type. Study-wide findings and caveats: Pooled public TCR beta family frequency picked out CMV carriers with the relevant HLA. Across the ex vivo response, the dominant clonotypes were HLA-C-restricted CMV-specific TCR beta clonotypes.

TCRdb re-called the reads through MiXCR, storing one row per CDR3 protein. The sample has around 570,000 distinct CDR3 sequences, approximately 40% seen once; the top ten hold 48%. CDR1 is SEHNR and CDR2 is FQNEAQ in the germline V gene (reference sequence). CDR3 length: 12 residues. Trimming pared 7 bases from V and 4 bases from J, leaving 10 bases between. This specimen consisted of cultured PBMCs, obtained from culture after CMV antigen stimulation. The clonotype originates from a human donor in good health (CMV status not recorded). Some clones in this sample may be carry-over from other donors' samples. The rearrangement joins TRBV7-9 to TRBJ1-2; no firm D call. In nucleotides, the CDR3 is TGTGCCAGCACCCCGACGGCCTATGGCTACACCTTC. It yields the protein CASTPTAYGYTF. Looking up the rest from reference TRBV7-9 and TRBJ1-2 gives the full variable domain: DTGVSQNPRHKITKRGQNVTFRCDPISEHNRLYWYRQTLGQGPEFLTYFQNEAQLEKSRLLSDRFSAERPKGSFSTLEIQRTEQGDSAMYLCASTPTAYGYTFGSGTRLTVV.